This T cell receptor beta chain was documented in a study of post-analysis software for immune sequencing data. Only a few counts were recorded for this clonotype. What it binds is not known. Study conclusions and caveats: Patients carried a handful of TRBV segments more frequently than controls did, and TRBV5-6, TRBV5-1 and TRBV20-1 were among them.

The germline V gene encodes CDR1 MDHEN and CDR2 SYDVKM. CDR3 length: 15 amino acids. The authors incorporated unique molecular identifiers into the TCR beta cDNA libraries. TCRdb independently ran MiXCR on the PCR reads; one entry per CDR3 protein. The sample lists about 500,000 distinct CDR3 sequences, 40% to 55% occurring once. The chain combines TRBV28 with TRBJ2-5; a weak D match, TRBD1 (6 bases). TRBJ2-7 matches the DNA end more closely, so the J call is doubtful. This TCR was recovered from a girl aged 5-17 years with multiple sclerosis. The sample consisted of blood. CDR3 in amino acids: CASSETTGPASEQYF. In nucleotides, the CDR3 is TGTGCCAGCAGTGAAACGACAGGACCTGCTTCCGAGCAGTACTTC.